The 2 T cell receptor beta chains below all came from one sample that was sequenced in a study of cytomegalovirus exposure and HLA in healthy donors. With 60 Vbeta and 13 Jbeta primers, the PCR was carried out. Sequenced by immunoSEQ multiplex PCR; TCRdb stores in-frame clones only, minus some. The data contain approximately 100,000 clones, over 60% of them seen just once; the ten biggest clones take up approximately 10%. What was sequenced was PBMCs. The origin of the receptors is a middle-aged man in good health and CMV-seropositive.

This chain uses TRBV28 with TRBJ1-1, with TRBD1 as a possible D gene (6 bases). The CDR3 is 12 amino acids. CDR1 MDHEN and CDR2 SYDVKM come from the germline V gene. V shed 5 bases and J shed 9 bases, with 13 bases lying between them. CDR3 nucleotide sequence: TGTGCCAGCAGTCTAGGACAGCTCCAAGCTTTCTTT. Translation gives CASSLGQLQAFF.

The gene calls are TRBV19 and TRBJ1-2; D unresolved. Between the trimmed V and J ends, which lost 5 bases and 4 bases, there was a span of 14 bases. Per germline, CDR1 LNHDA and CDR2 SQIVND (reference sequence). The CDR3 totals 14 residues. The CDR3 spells CASSQRQATYGYTF. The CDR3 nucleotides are TGTGCCAGTAGTCAAAGGCAGGCGACCTATGGCTACACCTTC.